Listed below are T cell receptor beta chains from one sample, sequenced in a study of T-cell reconstitution after alpha-beta-depleted transplantation in children. TCRdb fed the PCR reads into MiXCR, producing one record per CDR3 protein. Here the sample spans about 360,000 distinct CDR3 sequences, about 14% being singletons. This specimen consisted of PBMCs, obtained from the stem cell graft. The receptors here all came from a human donor who donated a stem cell graft to a child with Fanconi anemia. The CDR3 runs from the conserved cysteine through the conserved F or W. The order of the fields is clone size, J gene, CDR3 length, D gene, V gene, CDR3 protein, CDR3 DNA. The D gene is left open where the match is weak. Rows may omit the clone size; those that give it use once, few, many or a size class.

clone_size: few; j_call: TRBJ1-5; cdr3_length: 16; d_call: .; v_call: TRBV7-2; cdr3_aa: CASSLLGGVSNQPQHF; cdr3_nt: TGTGCCAGCAGCCTATTAGGAGGGGTGAGCAATCAGCCCCAGCATTTT
clone_size: few; j_call: TRBJ1-2; cdr3_length: 13; d_call: .; v_call: TRBV28; cdr3_aa: CASSSSVDYGYTF; cdr3_nt: TGTGCCAGCAGTTCCTCGGTGGACTATGGCTACACCTTC
clone_size: .; j_call: TRBJ2-5; cdr3_length: 13; d_call: .; v_call: TRBV18; cdr3_aa: CASSPGKEETQYF; cdr3_nt: TGTGCCAGCTCACCGGGAAAGGAAGAGACCCAGTACTTC
clone_size: .; j_call: TRBJ2-5; cdr3_length: 12; d_call: .; v_call: TRBV29-1; cdr3_aa: CTTGVVEETQYF; cdr3_nt: TGCACCACTGGTGTGGTAGAAGAGACCCAGTACTTC
clone_size: once; j_call: TRBJ1-1; cdr3_length: 16; d_call: .; v_call: TRBV14; cdr3_aa: CASSHSRREYGTEAFF; cdr3_nt: TGTGCCAGCAGCCACTCAAGAAGGGAATACGGGACTGAAGCTTTCTTT
clone_size: .; j_call: TRBJ2-3; cdr3_length: 13; d_call: .; v_call: TRBV20-1; cdr3_aa: CSASRGLVDTQYF; cdr3_nt: TGCAGTGCTAGTCGGGGGCTCGTAGATACGCAGTATTTT
clone_size: .; j_call: TRBJ1-5; cdr3_length: 15; d_call: TRBD1; v_call: TRBV20-1; cdr3_aa: CIVPGQPYSNQPQHF; cdr3_nt: TGCATCGTACCGGGACAGCCATATAGCAATCAGCCCCAGCATTTT
clone_size: .; j_call: TRBJ1-1; cdr3_length: 17; d_call: TRBD1; v_call: TRBV9; cdr3_aa: CASSVGAGGVMNTEAFF; cdr3_nt: TGTGCCAGCAGCGTAGGGGCAGGGGGTGTCATGAACACTGAAGCTTTCTTT
clone_size: .; j_call: TRBJ1-1; cdr3_length: 16; d_call: .; v_call: TRBV6-2/TRBV6-3; cdr3_aa: CASSYEGVGLNTEAFF; cdr3_nt: TGTGCCAGCAGTTACGAGGGGGTAGGGCTGAACACTGAAGCTTTCTTT
clone_size: many; j_call: TRBJ2-3; cdr3_length: 19; d_call: TRBD2; v_call: TRBV4-3; cdr3_aa: CASSLSKRGDETSTDTQYF; cdr3_nt: TGCGCCAGCAGCCTGTCTAAGCGGGGGGACGAGACTAGCACAGATACGCAGTATTTT
clone_size: .; j_call: TRBJ2-4; cdr3_length: 10; d_call: .; v_call: TRBV24-1; cdr3_aa: CATSESREYF; cdr3_nt: TGTGCCACCAGTGAGAGCAGAGAGTACTTC
clone_size: .; j_call: TRBJ1-1; cdr3_length: 14; d_call: .; v_call: TRBV6-2/TRBV6-3; cdr3_aa: CASSSPGFNTEAFF; cdr3_nt: TGTGCCAGCAGTTCTCCAGGGTTTAACACTGAAGCTTTCTTT
clone_size: .; j_call: TRBJ1-1; cdr3_length: 15; d_call: .; v_call: TRBV12-3/TRBV12-4; cdr3_aa: CASSLSPIRGTEAFF; cdr3_nt: TGTGCCAGCAGTTTAAGTCCTATACGGGGCACTGAAGCTTTCTTT
clone_size: .; j_call: TRBJ2-7; cdr3_length: 17; d_call: .; v_call: TRBV28; cdr3_aa: CASSTRPGLRGAYEQYF; cdr3_nt: TGTGCCAGCAGTACACGCCCGGGCCTCAGGGGCGCCTACGAGCAGTACTTC
clone_size: .; j_call: TRBJ2-2; cdr3_length: 14; d_call: .; v_call: TRBV5-1; cdr3_aa: CASSTTGNTGELFF; cdr3_nt: TGCGCCAGCAGCACAACAGGGAATACGGGGGAGCTGTTTTTT
clone_size: many; j_call: TRBJ2-3; cdr3_length: 13; d_call: TRBD2; v_call: TRBV29-1; cdr3_aa: CSYRGGAADTQYF; cdr3_nt: TGCAGCTATCGGGGGGGGGCAGCAGATACGCAGTATTTT
clone_size: .; j_call: TRBJ1-5; cdr3_length: 15; d_call: .; v_call: TRBV12-3/TRBV12-4; cdr3_aa: CASSFSQGANQPQHF; cdr3_nt: TGTGCCAGCAGTTTTTCTCAGGGCGCAAATCAGCCCCAGCATTTT